Included here is one T cell receptor beta chain sequence, with context. Its antigen is as yet unknown. This sample is drawn from a study of CD8+CD57+ T cells in acquired aplastic anemia. The wider study: The sorted CD4+ and CD8+ cells yielded an average around 3.2 ug of DNA. Findings and caveats of the study: Patients and controls had in common twenty-nine CD8+ CDR3 sequences.

Genomic DNA acted as the template from which TCR beta VDJ combination and CDR3 sequence profiling were carried out. TCRdb passed the reads through MiXCR, listing each CDR3 protein once. The data show about 190,000 distinct CDR3 sequences, 64% seen once. CDR1 and CDR2 from the germline V gene are SGHTA and FQGNSA. The CDR3 consists of 16 residues. The V gene end was trimmed by 4 bases and the J gene end by 3 bases; junction bases not matched to a gene: 9. The TCR originated in a human donor with severe aplastic anemia or a healthy control (not recorded which). The chain carries TRBV7-2 and TRBJ1-5; 7 bases align to TRBD1. The specimen sequenced was sorted CD4+, CD8+, or CD8+CD57+ T cells (not recorded which) from PBMCs. In DNA, the CDR3 is TGTGCCAGCAGCTCCGAAGTGGGACAGATCAATCAGCCCCAGCATTTT. It specifies CASSSEVGQINQPQHF.